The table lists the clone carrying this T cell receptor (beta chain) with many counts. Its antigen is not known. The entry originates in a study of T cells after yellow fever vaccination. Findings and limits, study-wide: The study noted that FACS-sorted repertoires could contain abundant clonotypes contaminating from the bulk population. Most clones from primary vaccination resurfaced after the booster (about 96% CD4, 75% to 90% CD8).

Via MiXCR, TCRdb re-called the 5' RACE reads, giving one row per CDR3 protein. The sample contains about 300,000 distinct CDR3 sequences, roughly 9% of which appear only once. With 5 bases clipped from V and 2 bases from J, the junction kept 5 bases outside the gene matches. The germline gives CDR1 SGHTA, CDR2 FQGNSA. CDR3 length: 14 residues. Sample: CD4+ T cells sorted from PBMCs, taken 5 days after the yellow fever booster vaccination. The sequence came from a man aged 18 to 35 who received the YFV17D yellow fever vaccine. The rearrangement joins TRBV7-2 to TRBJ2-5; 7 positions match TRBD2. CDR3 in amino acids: CASSPGRGQETQYF. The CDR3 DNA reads TGTGCCAGCAGCCCGGGGAGGGGTCAAGAGACCCAGTACTTC.